Shown below are 22 T cell receptor beta chains from a single sample sequenced in a study of T cell clonality in common variable immunodeficiency. Some clones are missing from TCRdb's copy, which holds only in-frame ones; the method was immunoSEQ multiplex PCR. The sample has about 59,000 clones, none seen only once. Sequencing was performed on peripheral blood mononuclear cells. The source is a person aged 18 to 75 in good health.

This clone was found many times. The read ends 3 residues shy of where the CDR3 ends; the end is completed using the germline J gene. The V call is TRBV15, the J call TRBJ2-5; 12 nucleotides align to TRBD2. The V gene's germline CDR1 is LNHNV and CDR2 YYDKDF (reference sequence). The junction had 12 bases not matched to a gene; V was cut back by 1 base and J by 0 bases. The length of the CDR3 is 20 residues. This chain's CDR3 is CATSRVTLTSGGPYQETQYF. The covered CDR3 bases are TGTGCCACCAGCAGAGTAACCCTGACTAGCGGGGGACCGTACCAAGAGACC.

As for this clone: The DNA ends 3 residues before the CDR3 does, and the rest of the CDR3 is filled in from the germline J gene. The chain carries TRBV10-2 and TRBJ2-1, with 8 bases lining up with TRBD2. V shed 5 bases and J 4 bases; nucleotides not matched to a gene: 4. CDR1 and CDR2 (germline): WSHSY, SAAADI. CDR3 length: 14 amino acids. CDR3 amino acids: CASSKLADYNEQFF. The sequenced CDR3 bases are TGCGCCAGCAGTAAACTAGCGGATTACAATGAG.

The table lists this clone with many counts. With the read ending 3 residues before the CDR3 end, the germline J gene is used to fill in that end. V gene TRBV19 combines with J gene TRBJ2-7; 7 bases are a match to TRBD2. Germline V gives CDR1 LNHDA, CDR2 SQIVND (reference sequence). Unmatched junction bases numbered 13, after V lost 3 bases and J lost 5 bases. The CDR3 runs 16 residues. This CDR3 reads CASSMGWAGEPDEQYF. The sequenced part of the CDR3 DNA is TGTGCCAGTAGTATGGGGTGGGCGGGAGAACCCGACGAG.

This clone showed up many times. The junction departs from the called germline gene at one end, perhaps through a read error. The read ends 3 residues shy of where the CDR3 ends; the end is completed using the germline J gene. The chain combines TRBV4-2 with TRBJ1-4; 9 bases agree with TRBD1. This CDR3 is built from 15 residues. Germline CDR1 reads LGHNA; CDR2 reads YNFKEQ. The sequenced part of the CDR3 DNA is TGCGCCAGCAGCCAAAAATCTGGGACAGGGGAAAAA. It yields the protein CASSQKSGTGEK. The whole CDR3 is CASSQKSGTGEKLFF.

As concerns this clone: The read is 3 residues too short to cover the CDR3 end, so that end is filled in from the germline J gene. The rearrangement links TRBV10-2 to TRBJ1-5; TRBD1 might be the D (6 bases). The CDR3 sequence is 13 residues long. CDR1 is WSHSY and CDR2 is SAAADI in the germline V gene. The V and J ends lost 8 bases and 7 bases respectively, with 15 bases between them. Here the CDR3 reads CASRGGGEQPQHF. The sequenced part of the CDR3 DNA is TGCGCCAGCCGAGGGGGGGGAGAACAGCCC.

This clone has ten or more counts. The CDR3 end is not reached by the read, which stops 3 residues before it; the germline J gene fills it in. This chain links TRBV11-2 with TRBJ2-7, with 7 bases lining up with TRBD2. CDR1 is SGHAT, CDR2 FQNNGV, per germline. This CDR3 contains 15 residues. V trimming: 5 bases; J trimming: 0 bases; junction bases outside the gene matches: 7. The CDR3 spells CASSLTSRSSYEQYF. The sequenced part of the CDR3 DNA is TGTGCCAGCAGCCTGACTAGCAGGAGCTCCTACGAG.

This clone has a handful of counts. The CDR3 goes on 3 residues after the read ends, and that part is filled in from the germline J gene. This chain uses TRBV7-9 with TRBJ1-4; D gene uncertain. This CDR3 comprises 13 residues. V was cut by 5 bases and J by 8 bases, with 12 bases left in between. Per germline, CDR1 SEHNR and CDR2 FQNEAQ (reference sequence). CDR3 DNA (partial): TGTGCCAGCAGCCGAGCCGCGGGAGAAAAA. As protein: CASSRAAGEK. The whole CDR3 sequence is CASSRAAGEKLFF. Full variable domain (remainder filled in from reference TRBV7-9 and TRBJ1-4): DTGVSQNPRHKITKRGQNVTFRCDPISEHNRLYWYRQTLGQGPEFLTYFQNEAQLEKSRLLSDRFSAERPKGSFSTLEIQRTEQGDSAMYLCASSRAAGEKLFFGSGTQLSVL.

This clone was counted many times. The read is 3 residues too short to cover the CDR3 end, so that end is filled in from the germline J gene. The chain has TRBV20-1 and TRBJ2-4; no clear D gene. Germline CDR1 reads DFQATT; CDR2 reads SNEGSKA (reference sequence). Trimming shortened V by 5 bases and J by 4 bases, and 9 bases separated the two germline ends. The CDR3 loop spans 12 amino acids. CDR3 bases read: TGCAGTGCTGGGCACCTAAAAAACATT. Its protein is CSAGHLKNI. The entire CDR3 reads CSAGHLKNIQYF.

This clone was seen many times. With the read ending 3 residues before the CDR3 end, the germline J gene is used to fill in that end. The genes are TRBV29-1 and TRBJ2-3; 8 nucleotides align to TRBD1. V shed 3 bases, J shed 3 bases, and the junction held 8 bases outside the gene matches. This CDR3 has 15 amino acids. CDR1 SQVTM and CDR2 ANQGSEA come from the germline V gene. The CDR3 here is CSVDWTGSVTDTQYF. Incomplete CDR3 DNA: TGCAGCGTTGATTGGACAGGGTCGGTGACAGATACG.

This clone was counted at least ten times. Sequencing ends 3 residues short of the CDR3 end; the germline J gene provides the rest. V usage is TRBV30 and J usage is TRBJ2-7, with TRBD2 matching over 9 bases. Germline V gives CDR1 GTSNPN, CDR2 SVGIG (reference sequence). The CDR3 totals 13 residues. V dropped 0 bases and J dropped 6; count of bases not matched to a gene: 3. Incomplete CDR3 DNA: TGTGCCTGGAGTGTACGCGGGGGGGGCGAG. It specifies CAWSVRGGGE. The entire CDR3 reads CAWSVRGGGEQYF.

This clone was detected only a few times. The read ends 3 residues shy of where the CDR3 ends; the end is completed using the germline J gene. This chain joins TRBV29-1 and TRBJ2-7, with a tentative D call TRBD2 (6 bases). V shed 4 bases and J shed 6 bases, with 10 bases lying between them. Looked up from germline, CDR1 is SQVTM and CDR2 is ANQGSEA. The CDR3 runs 11 residues. CDR3 sequence: CSVARGLEQYF. The part of the CDR3 DNA that was read is TGCAGCGTTGCGCGGGGTCTCGAG.

This clone was counted many times. The read halts 3 residues ahead of the CDR3 end, with the missing end drawn from the germline J gene. This sequence joins TRBV6-1 and TRBJ1-1, with unresolved D. CDR3 size: 13 residues. V lost 1 base, J lost 4 bases, and 7 bases lay in between. Per the germline V gene, CDR1 is MNHNS and CDR2 is SASEGT. The CDR3 bases that were read are TGTGCCAGCAGTGAAGGACTGAGCACTGAA. This translates into CASSEGLSTE. The complete CDR3 sequence is CASSEGLSTEAFF.

This clone was seen ten or more times. One junction end does not reproduce the germline sequence, and a read error may be involved. The read ends 3 residues early relative to the CDR3; the germline J gene fills the gap. This chain uses TRBV4-2 with TRBJ2-1; D is tentatively TRBD1 or TRBD2 (5 bases each). The germline CDR1 and CDR2 sequences are LGHNA and YNFKEQ. The CDR3 loop spans 17 amino acids. Incomplete CDR3 DNA: TGCGCCAGCAGCCCCCAGGAGCAGGGAGCTTCCTACAATGAG. This gives the protein CASSPQEQGASYNE. Given in full, the CDR3 is CASSPQEQGASYNEQFF.

This clone was counted at least ten times. The CDR3 end is not reached by the read, which stops 3 residues before it; the germline J gene fills it in. The chain is built from TRBV12-3 or TRBV12-4 and TRBJ2-1; D is possibly TRBD2 (6 bases). V was clipped by 8 bases and J by 9 bases, with 17 bases between them. This CDR3 is built from 13 residues. Here the CDR3 reads CASGGTRSGEQFF. CDR3 DNA, as far as it was read: TGTGCCAGCGGGGGGACCAGATCGGGTGAG.

As regards this clone: Read sequence stops 3 residues before the CDR3 end, and the germline J gene provides the missing end. V usage is TRBV20-1 and J usage is TRBJ2-3; 12 bases line up with TRBD2. The CDR3 sequence is 17 residues long. J was trimmed by 1 base and V by 6 bases; bases with no gene match: 11. CDR1 and CDR2 (germline): DFQATT, SNEGSKA (reference sequence). The CDR3 loop is CSANNPASGGGTDTQYF. The sequenced CDR3 bases are TGCAGTGCAAACAACCCTGCTAGCGGGGGGGGCACAGATACG.

This clone has at least ten counts. CDR3 in amino acids: CASSAWAGGPEAFF. Partial CDR3 DNA: TGTGCCAGCAGTGCGTGGGCAGGGGGGCCTGAA. This chain connects TRBV2 to TRBJ1-1, with 7 bases lining up with TRBD1. The CDR3 is cut off 3 residues early in the read; its end comes from the germline J gene. The V segment lost 4 bases and the J segment 6 bases; nucleotides outside the gene matches: 8. Germline-derived CDR1 and CDR2 are SNHLY and FYNNEI. The CDR3 runs to 14 residues.

The table lists this clone with many counts. The DNA ends 3 residues before the CDR3 does, and the rest of the CDR3 is filled in from the germline J gene. The gene calls are TRBV7-2 and TRBJ1-2; 7 bases match TRBD1. The junction had 7 bases not matched to a gene; V was cut back by 3 bases and J by 6 bases. CDR3 length: 14 amino acids. Germline values: CDR1 SGHTA, CDR2 FQGNSA. The CDR3: CASSFGGGADGYTF. The part of the CDR3 DNA that was read is TGTGCCAGCAGCTTCGGAGGGGGCGCGGATGGC.

This clone was seen a few times. Here the CDR3 reads CASSVKDTQYF. The part of the CDR3 DNA that was read is TGCGCCAGCAGTGTTAAAGATACG. The chain employs TRBV10-2 and TRBJ2-3; no firm D call. From the germline J gene comes the end of the CDR3, since the read stops 3 residues before it. Germline V gives CDR1 WSHSY, CDR2 SAAADI. V gave up 4 bases and J gave up 5 bases, with 4 bases separating them. This CDR3 is 11 amino acids long.

To note about this clone: A far larger clone is one base from this, pointing to a likely read error. The read ends 3 residues early relative to the CDR3; the germline J gene fills the gap. The V call is TRBV30, the J call TRBJ2-1; 10 bases are a match to TRBD2. J gave up 6 bases and V 7 bases, and 15 bases lay outside the gene matches. CDR3 size: 16 residues. Germline-derived CDR1 and CDR2 are GTSNPN and SVGIG (reference sequence). The CDR3 sequence is CASRGPLAGVSNEQFF. Incomplete CDR3 DNA: TGTGCCTCGAGGGGACCTCTAGCGGGAGTATCCAATGAG.

This clone was found many times. The DNA ends 3 residues before the CDR3 does, and the rest of the CDR3 is filled in from the germline J gene. The chain links TRBV7-8 to TRBJ1-2; the D is unclear. The length of the CDR3 is 13 residues. Germline V gene sequence: CDR1 SGHVS, CDR2 FQNEAQ. Partial CDR3 DNA: TGTGCCAGCAGCTTATTCAGTGAGGGCGGC. Translated, it gives CASSLFSEGG. The full CDR3 is CASSLFSEGGYTF. The entire variable domain, with the rest obtained from reference TRBV7-8 and TRBJ1-2, is as follows: GAGVSQSPRYKVAKRGQDVALRCDPISGHVSLFWYQQALGQGPEFLTYFQNEAQLDKSGLPSDRFFAERPEGSVSTLKIQRTQQEDSAVYLCASSLFSEGGYTFGSGTRLTVV.

This clone was seen at least ten times. Compared with germline, one end of the junction differs, possibly owing to a read error. From the germline J gene comes the end of the CDR3, since the read stops 3 residues before it. The chain uses TRBV4-2 and TRBJ1-1; maybe TRBD1 (5 bases). This CDR3 spans 15 amino acids. CDR1 is LGHNA and CDR2 is YNFKEQ in the germline V gene. Partial CDR3 DNA: TGCGCCAGCAGATTAGAAGGGGTATTGGGCACTGAA. Its protein product is CASRLEGVLGTE. In full, the CDR3 is CASRLEGVLGTEAFF.

This clone was observed a few times. Being one base from a much bigger clone, this may be a read error. The sequenced fragment ends 3 residues before the CDR3 boundary, so the rest is inferred from the germline J gene. V and J are TRBV6-2 or TRBV6-3 and TRBJ2-2; TRBD1 might be the D (5 bases). The CDR3 consists of 14 residues. Germline assignment: CDR1 MNHEY and CDR2 SVGEGT. CDR3 bases read: TGTGCCAGCAGAGTCGCAGGGCAGGCCAACGTG. Its protein is CASRVAGQANV. The CDR3 in full is CASRVAGQANVLFF.